What follows are 11 T cell receptor beta chains derived from one specimen sequenced in a study of blood T cell repertoires in COVID-19 (dated by TCRdb to 2018 to 2020). Receptor amplification or capture employed the immunoSEQ multiplex PCR assay. TCRdb provides this immuneACCESS table in a form limited to in-frame rearrangements. Some clones are lacking; in checked studies, under half of them reflect an unresolved V gene, and why the rest are absent is not known. In this sample the table shows about 230,000 clones, more than 65% of which occur a single time. Roughly 7.9% of the sample lies in the top ten. The sequenced sample consisted of peripheral blood. The receptors here all came from a woman at least 80 years old with acute or convalescent COVID-19.

This rearrangement joins TRBV29-1 to TRBJ1-6; the D is unclear. Trimming cost V 4 bases and J 6 bases, with 7 bases left between them. CDR3 length: 12 amino acids. CDR1 and CDR2 (germline): SQVTM, ANQGSEA. The CDR3 DNA is TGCAGCGTTGGGGCCCCTAATTCACCCCTCCACTTT. Amino acids: CSVGAPNSPLHF.

The chain couples TRBV11-2 to TRBJ2-7; 12 positions agree with TRBD2. The CDR3 runs to 13 residues. With V trimmed by 6 bases and J by 7 bases, 4 bases remained unmatched. CDR1 and CDR2 (germline): SGHAT, FQNNGV. The chain's CDR3 is CASSPGLAGEQYF. The CDR3, as DNA: TGTGCCAGCAGTCCGGGACTAGCGGGTGAGCAGTACTTC.

This clone was seen a handful of times. This rearrangement joins TRBV24-1 to TRBJ1-2; TRBD1 agrees at 7 bases. J lost 11 bases, V lost 3 bases, and 8 bases had no gene match. CDR3 length: 13 residues. CDR1 is KGHDR, CDR2 SFDVKD, per germline. CDR3 protein: CATSDRDSLGYTF. The CDR3 region has the DNA TGTGCCACCAGTGATCGGGACAGCCTGGGGTACACCTTC.

The V call is TRBV18, the J call TRBJ1-1; D perhaps matches TRBD1 (6 bases). This CDR3 has 15 residues. V shed 3 bases and J shed 4 bases, with 15 bases lying between them. From germline, CDR1 is KGHSH and CDR2 LQKENI. CDR3 sequence: CASSPTGFGGTEAFF. The CDR3 DNA sequence: TGTGCCAGCTCACCTACAGGGTTTGGAGGCACTGAAGCTTTCTTT.

This clone was counted a single time. The chain couples TRBV19 to TRBJ2-7, with TRBD1 matching 8 bases. The CDR3 extends over 15 amino acids. The junction had 15 bases not matched to a gene; V was cut back by 9 bases and J by 5 bases. CDR1 and CDR2 from the germline V gene are LNHDA and SQIVND (reference sequence). The CDR3 protein is CASSGQAAGGNEQYF. Here the CDR3 DNA reads TGTGCCAGCTCGGGACAGGCCGCAGGAGGGAACGAGCAGTACTTC.

This chain uses TRBV21-1 with TRBJ1-1; the table gives TRBD1 as D, unverified against the DNA. TRBV21-1 is a recognized pseudogene. The CDR3 extends over 18 amino acids. The DNA for the CDR3 is TGTGCCAGCAGACACATACCGGGACAGGGTGACGAGAACACTGAAGCTTTCTTT. This sequence encodes CASRHIPGQGDENTEAFF.

The V gene is TRBV9, the J gene TRBJ1-5; TRBD1 aligns across 7 bases. The length of the CDR3 is 14 residues. V was clipped by 3 bases and J by 3 bases; unmatched bases: 3. The germline gives CDR1 SGDLS, CDR2 YYNGEE. The CDR3 region is CASSGGQINQPQHF. DNA for the CDR3: TGTGCCAGCAGCGGGGGACAGATCAATCAGCCCCAGCATTTT.

CDR3 amino acids: CSVADSRNTEAFF. The CDR3 DNA sequence: TGCAGCGTCGCTGACAGCAGGAACACTGAAGCTTTCTTT. The chain uses TRBV29-1 and TRBJ1-1; a weak D match, TRBD1 (5 bases). The CDR3 loop spans 13 amino acids. The germline V gene encodes CDR1 SQVTM and CDR2 ANQGSEA. Trimming stripped 6 bases from V and 1 base from J, with 12 bases between.

The chain recombines TRBV12-3 or TRBV12-4 with TRBJ1-4; D uncertain. The CDR3 sequence is 12 residues long. With 8 bases removed from V and 0 bases from J, the gap between germline ends came to 4 bases. The CDR3 sequence is CASRATNEKLFF. CDR3 nucleotides: TGTGCCAGCCGGGCAACTAATGAAAAACTGTTTTTT.

The chain couples TRBV19 to TRBJ2-2; D might be TRBD2 (6 bases). The CDR3 is 17 amino acids. Between the trimmed V and J ends, which lost 1 base and 1 base, there was a span of 13 bases. Per germline, CDR1 LNHDA and CDR2 SQIVND (reference sequence). The CDR3 region is CASSIGHLRGNTGELFF. CDR3 coding DNA: TGTGCCAGTAGTATAGGCCACTTGCGGGGGAACACCGGGGAGCTGTTTTTT.

This sequence joins TRBV4-2 and TRBJ2-2; a possible D gene is TRBD1 (5 bases). Trimming pared 3 bases from V and 2 bases from J, leaving 10 bases between. Germline lookup yields CDR1 LGHNA and CDR2 YNFKEQ. The CDR3 is 15 residues long. CDR3 DNA sequence: TGTGCCAGCAGCCATCAGGACACCAACACCGGGGAGCTGTTTTTT. Its translation is CASSHQDTNTGELFF.